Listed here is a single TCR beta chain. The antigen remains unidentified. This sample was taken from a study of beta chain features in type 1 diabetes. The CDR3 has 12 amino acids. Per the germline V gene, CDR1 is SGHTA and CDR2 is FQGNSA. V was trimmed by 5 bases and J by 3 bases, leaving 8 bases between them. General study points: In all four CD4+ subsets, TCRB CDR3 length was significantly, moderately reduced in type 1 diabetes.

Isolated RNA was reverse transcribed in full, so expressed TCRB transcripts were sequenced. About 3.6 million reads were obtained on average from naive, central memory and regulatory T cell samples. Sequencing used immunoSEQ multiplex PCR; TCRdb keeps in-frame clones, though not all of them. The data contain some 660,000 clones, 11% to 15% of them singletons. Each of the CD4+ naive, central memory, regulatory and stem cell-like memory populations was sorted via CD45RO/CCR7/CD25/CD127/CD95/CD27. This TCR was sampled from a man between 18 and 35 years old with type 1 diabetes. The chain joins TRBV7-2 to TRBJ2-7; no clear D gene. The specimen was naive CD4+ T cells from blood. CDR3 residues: CASSRNSYEQYF. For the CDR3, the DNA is TGTGCCAGCAGCCGAAATAGCTACGAGCAGTACTTC.